The rows below give T cell receptor beta chains drawn from one sample of a study of OX40 agonist ivuxolimab in advanced cancers. The method was immunoSEQ multiplex PCR; TCRdb's version includes in-frame clones alone and lacks a portion of them. Among about 42,000 clones listed, approximately 90% were seen once. The source was CD4+ or CD8+ T cells sorted from blood, collected in a trial of the OX40 agonist ivuxolimab. These receptors were collected from an adult with an advanced solid tumor such as melanoma, head and neck, liver or kidney cancer. The conserved cysteine and the conserved F or W are not part of the CDR3 here.

j_call v_call cdr3_aa
TRBJ2-7 TRBV28 ASSLYLERQYEQY
TRBJ2-2 TRBV11-3 ASSLDSANTGELF
TRBJ2-4 TRBV10-3 AISEAGGSKNIQY
TRBJ2-7 TRBV19 ASKSSGRGYEQY
NA TRBV5-1 ASSLGPGQRTYEQY
TRBJ2-1 TRBV28 ATCGLAGYNEQF
TRBJ2-1 TRBV19 ASSALAGGLDEQF
TRBJ1-2 TRBV4-1 ASSPSRTGALYGYT
TRBJ2-7 TRBV30 AWRGYLSYEQY
TRBJ2-3 TRBV9 ASRRDSSTDTQY
TRBJ2-2 TRBV18 ASSSNTGELF
TRBJ2-1 TRBV6-5 ASSYSGNSNEQF
TRBJ2-1 TRBV30 AWSPRETSGRRRL
TRBJ2-7 TRBV5-5 ASSFSTGREQY
TRBJ2-2 TRBV21-1 ASSTGELF
TRBJ2-1 TRBV5-1 ASSPPNSYNEQF
TRBJ1-1 TRBV4-2 ASSHSPDRTGAF
TRBJ1-2 TRBV7-5 ASSTAVMGYGYT
TRBJ2-6 TRBV7-3 ASSLGGGRANVLT
TRBJ2-2 TRBV4-1 ASSQGGELF
TRBJ1-2 TRBV6-6 ASTPLGRTNYGYT
TRBJ2-2 TRBV7-9 ASRGSWAGGPTGELF
TRBJ2-5 TRBV14 ASSQERQKETQY
TRBJ1-3 TRBV11-2 ASSMNPLGRHSGNTIY
TRBJ1-5 TRBV4-1 ASSQAGTVVDQPQH
TRBJ1-2 TRBV29-1 SVEGGYGGYT
TRBJ1-5 TRBV11-2 ASSLGGFGNQPQH
TRBJ1-5 TRBV6-5 ASSYSRDPGNQPQH
TRBJ2-7 TRBV15 ATSREASYEQY
TRBJ1-5 TRBV4-1 ASSPPSGAQPQH
TRBJ2-5 TRBV14 ASSQGAWAGGRQRETQY
TRBJ1-5 TRBV4-2 ASSARTGGGQPQH
TRBJ2-5 TRBV7-2 ASSFIHGVGTQY
TRBJ2-6 TRBV11-2 ASSLVLGLGATGANVLT
TRBJ2-3 TRBV19 ASRKGGDTQY
TRBJ2-7 TRBV6-6 ASRLAGTYEQY
TRBJ2-7 TRBV28 ASRGYEQY
TRBJ2-7 TRBV19 ASSIRGRSYEQY
TRBJ1-5 TRBV2 ASSEKQRGRNQPQH
TRBJ2-1 TRBV11-2 ASSLRSREGRNEQF
TRBJ1-1 TRBV28 ASSPPRPTPEAF
TRBJ2-1 TRBV11-2 ASSFARNEQF
TRBJ2-1 TRBV7-8 ASSLEGSGRVKF
NA TRBV2 ASSSRQLGPYEQY
TRBJ2-7 TRBV15 ATSKEKGWGEQY
TRBJ2-1 TRBV4-2 ASSLHARYNEQF